The clone carrying this T cell receptor (beta chain) has ten or more counts. This entry comes from a study of metastatic and nonmetastatic thyroid tumors. Study-level background: Patients with malignant and benign thyroid disease provided blood and tumor or nodule tissue, whose repertoires were compared.

Thyroid surgery was preceded by no treatment in any patient. Germline loops: CDR1 SGHVS, CDR2 FQNEAQ. This CDR3 has 15 residues. The V and J ends lost 5 bases and 5 bases respectively, with 16 bases between them. Original data processing: For papillary thyroid cancer, a distant-metastasis classifier was constructed from CDR3 differences observed across clinicopathological groups. With MiXCR, TCRdb reprocessed the PCR reads. For this entry, the V and J calls and clone size follow TCRdb and not the study's own pipeline. The table records 85,000 to 100,000 clones, about an eighth of them present only once.

This TCR came from a female donor with papillary thyroid cancer or a benign thyroid nodule (not recorded which). Some clones in this sample may be carry-over from other donors' samples. Sequencing was carried out using blood. The rearrangement uses TRBV7-8 and TRBJ1-5, with TRBD1 as a possible D gene (5 bases). Here the CDR3 DNA reads TGTGCCAGCAGCGTCAGGGAGGATGGGTATCAGCCCCAGCATTTT. Translation gives CASSVREDGYQPQHF.